This T cell receptor beta chain was captured by sequencing in a study of cytomegalovirus exposure and HLA in healthy donors. Whole-study context: An analysis done earlier identified about 120 million unique TCR beta sequences from 150 million to 200 million T cells.

Broader study findings: Previous analysis showed most TCR beta V segments were productive about 87% or about 30% of the time.

In the PCR, 60 Vbeta and 13 Jbeta primers were used. Some clones are missing from TCRdb's copy, which holds only in-frame ones; the method was immunoSEQ multiplex PCR. The sample totals more than 130,000 clones. Turning to this clone: Its matching antigen is unknown.

V was pared by 4 bases and J by 6 bases, with 18 bases between. The CDR3 length is 15 residues. Per the germline V gene, CDR1 is LGHNA and CDR2 is YNFKEQ. The sequencing sample was made of PBMCs. This receptor was obtained from a man aged 35 to 55 in good health and CMV-seronegative. The gene calls are TRBV4-2 and TRBJ1-2, with D possibly matching TRBD1 (5 bases). CDR3 sequence (DNA): TGTGCCAGCAGCCGGCCAGCGGTAGGGGAGGATGGCTACACCTTC. It is translated as CASSRPAVGEDGYTF.